Here is one T cell receptor (beta chain) with its context. Its target is not known. The CDR3 runs to 18 residues. The V gene lost 3 bases and the J gene lost 6 bases, with 21 bases spanning the gap. The germline CDR1 and CDR2 sequences are LNHDA and SQIVND (reference sequence). These data are taken from a study of cytomegalovirus exposure and HLA in healthy donors. Overall study results and limits: With DRB1 most and HLA-C fewest, TCR association rates differed between HLA loci in a later analysis. A later analysis by the authors found several of the most significant clusters apparently linked to common viral pathogens. TCR beta V segments were, for the most part, productive about 87% or about 30% of the time in an earlier analysis. Under in vitro conditions, a few CMV-associated chains were confirmed as specific for CMV antigens.

The PCR made use of 60 Vbeta and 13 Jbeta primers. Libraries were prepared by immunoSEQ multiplex PCR; TCRdb keeps only in-frame clonotypes and omits some of them. The table lists some 180,000 clones, 75% to 90% of them singletons. Specimen: PBMCs. This sequence was found in a male donor in good health and CMV-seronegative. The chain links TRBV19 to TRBJ1-6; the D gene is possibly TRBD1 (5 bases). CDR3 bases: TGTGCCAGTAGTATCCGCGGGGGTCGGCCGCTCGGTAATTCACCCCTCCACTTT. It encodes CASSIRGGRPLGNSPLHF.